These 21 T cell receptor beta chains came from one sample sequenced in a study of immune evolution from preneoplasia to lung adenocarcinoma. TCRdb keeps only in-frame clones here, not all; method: immunoSEQ multiplex PCR. The sample holds more than 3,500 clones, just over 85% seen once. The sample was FFPE minimally invasive lung adenocarcinoma tissue. All receptors derive from an older donor with lung adenocarcinoma.

CDR3 DNA: TGTGCCAGCAGCCAAGCGGGATATGGCTACACCTTC. Its protein product is CASSQAGYGYTF. The V gene is TRBV14, the J gene TRBJ1-2; D unresolved. Germline CDR1 and CDR2: SGHDN and FVKESK. Trimming left V 1 base short and J 5 bases short, with 5 bases between. This CDR3 region has 12 residues.

The chain combines TRBV11-2 with TRBJ2-1; D is possibly TRBD2 (6 bases). CDR1 and CDR2 (germline): SGHAT, FQNNGV. This CDR3 contains 15 residues. With 2 bases removed from V and 7 bases from J, the gap between germline ends came to 15 bases. CDR3 DNA sequence: TGTGCCAGCAGCTTATTCGGGGACGCGGGGAATGAGCAGTTCTTC. It encodes CASSLFGDAGNEQFF. Supplemented by reference TRBV11-2 and TRBJ2-1, the full variable domain reads EAGVAQSPRYKIIEKRQSVAFWCNPISGHATLYWYQQILGQGPKLLIQFQNNGVVDDSQLPKDRFSAERLKGVDSTLKIQPAKLEDSAVYLCASSLFGDAGNEQFFGPGTRLTVL.

This clone was detected a few times. This chain uses TRBV2 with TRBJ2-5; 15 nucleotides agree with TRBD2. This CDR3 has 15 amino acids. Germline CDR1 and CDR2: SNHLY and FYNNEI. With V trimmed by 6 bases and J by 3 bases, 2 bases remained unmatched. The CDR3 sequence is CASSGLAGGEETQYF. Written as DNA, the CDR3 is TGTGCCAGCAGCGGACTAGCGGGAGGGGAAGAGACCCAGTACTTC. The full variable domain, with the rest looked up from reference TRBV2 and TRBJ2-5, is EPEVTQTPSHQVTQMGQEVILRCVPISNHLYFYWYRQILGQKVEFLVSFYNNEISEKSEIFDDQFSVERPDGSNFTLKIRSTKLEDSAMYFCASSGLAGGEETQYFGPGTRLLVL.

The chain links TRBV27 to TRBJ2-7, with TRBD2 as a possible D gene (6 bases). Looked up from germline, CDR1 is MNHEY and CDR2 is SMNVEV (reference sequence). V lost 4 bases and J lost 6, with 13 bases in between. The CDR3 runs to 13 residues. CDR3 residues: CASSYGLNLEQYF. CDR3 DNA sequence: TGTGCCAGCAGTTATGGACTAAACCTCGAGCAGTACTTC.

This chain uses TRBV6-6 with TRBJ1-1; 8 bases map to TRBD1. This CDR3 contains 13 residues. Losses at the gene ends were 6 bases for V and 7 bases for J; bases not matched to a gene: 7. Germline loops: CDR1 MNHNY, CDR2 SVGAGI (reference sequence). As DNA, the CDR3 is TGTGCCAGCAGGGGCGGACAGGGCGGTGAAGCTTTCTTT. Its protein is CASRGGQGGEAFF.

The chain recombines TRBV6-6 with TRBJ1-1; TRBD1 might be the D (6 bases). The CDR3 contains 14 residues. Germline CDR1 MNHNY, CDR2 SVGAGI (reference sequence). V lost 4 bases to trimming and J lost 0 bases, with 9 bases between them. This CDR3 is CASSLTGVNTEAFF. In DNA, the CDR3 is TGTGCCAGCAGTTTGACAGGAGTGAACACTGAAGCTTTCTTT.

The chain joins TRBV29-1 to TRBJ1-1, with D perhaps TRBD1 (5 bases). CDR1 and CDR2 from the germline V gene are SQVTM and ANQGSEA. The CDR3 runs 15 residues. V was cut by 4 bases and J by 5 bases, with 20 bases left in between. The CDR3 DNA reads as TGCAGCGTTGTTGGGGGGAGTATAGTGGTAACTGAAGCTTTCTTT. This encodes CSVVGGSIVVTEAFF.

The rearrangement links TRBV6-6 to TRBJ1-3, with D maybe TRBD1 (6 bases). The CDR3 sequence is 14 residues long. The V end lost 7 bases, the J end lost 7 bases, and 17 bases lay between the germline ends. The germline gives CDR1 MNHNY, CDR2 SVGAGI (reference sequence). The DNA of the CDR3 is TGTGCCAGCACAGACGGGGGGGCGAGGAACACCATATATTTT. Amino acids: CASTDGGARNTIYF.

This rearrangement joins TRBV5-4 to TRBJ2-1; 9 bases agree with TRBD2. The V gene end was trimmed by 0 bases and the J gene end by 7 bases; junction bases not matched to a gene: 14. The V gene's germline CDR1 is SGHNT and CDR2 YYREEE (reference sequence). The CDR3 runs 18 residues. The CDR3 sequence: CASSLDSADRGRGNEQFF. The DNA for the CDR3 is TGTGCCAGCAGCTTGGATTCCGCCGATCGCGGGAGGGGAAATGAGCAGTTCTTC.

The chain carries TRBV6-6 and TRBJ2-3, with 8 nucleotides matching TRBD2. CDR1 MNHNY and CDR2 SVGAGI come from the germline V gene (reference sequence). The junction had 6 bases not matched to a gene; V was cut back by 8 bases and J by 2 bases. CDR3 length: 14 amino acids. DNA for the CDR3: TGTGCCAGCGGAGAGCGGGAGTCCACAGATACGCAGTATTTT. It yields the protein CASGERESTDTQYF.

V usage is TRBV7-3 and J usage is TRBJ2-1, with a possible D match to TRBD2 (6 bases). Germline-derived CDR1 and CDR2 are SGHTA and FQGTGA. Trimming stripped 5 bases from V and 4 bases from J, with 21 bases between. The CDR3 totals 17 residues. CDR3 amino acids: CASSPNMPGTGYNEQFF. The CDR3 coding sequence is TGTGCCAGCAGCCCGAATATGCCCGGGACTGGATACAATGAGCAGTTCTTC.

The rearrangement uses TRBV2 and TRBJ2-7, with D unclear. The CDR3 runs to 12 residues. The germline gives CDR1 SNHLY, CDR2 FYNNEI. The V and J ends lost 4 bases and 4 bases respectively, with 8 bases between them. CDR3 sequence reads: CASSVHPYEQYF. The DNA of the CDR3 is TGTGCCAGCAGTGTTCATCCGTACGAGCAGTACTTC.

J is TRBJ2-5 and V is TRBV27; D perhaps matches TRBD2 (5 bases). Trimming took 0 bases from V and 5 from J, leaving 13 bases between them. From germline, CDR1 is MNHEY and CDR2 SMNVEV (reference sequence). The CDR3 sequence is 15 residues long. The CDR3 DNA reads TGTGCCAGCAGTTTATCGGTTGGACGAGGGGAGACCCAGTACTTC. As protein: CASSLSVGRGETQYF.

To note about this clone: Relative to the germline gene, one junction end is altered; a read error may explain this. V usage is TRBV11-2 and J usage is TRBJ2-5; a weak D match, TRBD2 (5 bases). The CDR3 totals 16 residues. The germline V gene encodes CDR1 SGHAT and CDR2 FQNNGV. In DNA form, the CDR3 reads TGTGCCAGCAGCTTAGATCCAGGTAGAGGGCTGGAGATCCAGTACTTC. Residues: CASSLDPGRGLEIQYF.

The V gene is TRBV7-9, the J gene TRBJ1-2; 7 bases fit TRBD1. The CDR3 consists of 13 residues. The ends lost 5 bases at V and 10 bases at J; junction bases unmatched: 10. The germline V gene encodes CDR1 SEHNR and CDR2 FQNEAQ (reference sequence). CDR3 bases: TGTGCCAGCAGCCCGGGGACAGAGACGGCCTACACCTTC. As protein: CASSPGTETAYTF.

The rearrangement joins TRBV27 to TRBJ1-3; possible D gene TRBD1, 5 bases. V shed 2 bases and J shed 4 bases, with 9 bases lying between them. The CDR3 has 14 residues. The germline CDR1 and CDR2 sequences are MNHEY and SMNVEV (reference sequence). The CDR3 DNA reads TGTGCCAGCAGTTTACGACAGTCCGGAAACACCATATATTTT. Residues: CASSLRQSGNTIYF.

The chain recombines TRBV30 with TRBJ1-4, with 7 positions matching TRBD1. Germline lookup yields CDR1 GTSNPN and CDR2 SVGIG (reference sequence). Germline trimming cut 2 bases from V and 7 bases from J; bases unmatched to any gene: 7. This CDR3 has 14 residues. CDR3 nucleotide sequence: TGTGCCTGGAGTCCCCCAGGGGGAGGTGAAAAACTGTTTTTT. This translates into CAWSPPGGGEKLFF.

This chain uses TRBV7-8 with TRBJ2-2; D not resolved. CDR1 is SGHVS and CDR2 is FQNEAQ in the germline V gene. Trimming took 1 base from V and 1 from J, leaving 7 bases between them. This CDR3 has 15 amino acids. The DNA for the CDR3 is TGTGCCAGCAGCTTAGTGGTCCTGAACACCGGGGAGCTGTTTTTT. Residues: CASSLVVLNTGELFF.

The V call is TRBV11-1, the J call TRBJ2-2; TRBD2 matches at 8 bases. V lost 2 bases, J lost 7 bases, and 9 bases stayed unmatched. In germline, CDR1 is SGHAT, CDR2 FQDESV (reference sequence). The CDR3 runs to 16 residues. CDR3 amino acids: CASSLLSGSLGGELFF. Here the CDR3 DNA reads TGTGCCAGCAGCTTACTGAGCGGGAGCTTGGGCGGGGAGCTGTTTTTT.

This chain connects TRBV10-3 to TRBJ1-3; TRBD1 agrees at 8 bases. Looked up from germline, CDR1 is ENHRY and CDR2 is SYGVKD. This CDR3 contains 16 residues. V shed 3 bases and J 4 bases; nucleotides not matched to a gene: 8. The CDR3 reads CAISDAGGSSGNTIYF. CDR3 DNA sequence: TGTGCCATCAGTGATGCAGGGGGCAGCTCCGGAAACACCATATATTTT.

The chain recombines TRBV5-1 with TRBJ2-5; a weak D match, TRBD2 (6 bases). CDR1 SGHRS and CDR2 YFSETQ come from the germline V gene. V was cut by 4 bases and J by 6 bases, with 16 bases left in between. The CDR3 is 14 residues long. The CDR3 coding sequence is TGCGCCAGCAGCCCGGACGGGGGAGTAAAGACCCAGTACTTC. It yields the protein CASSPDGGVKTQYF.